One TCR beta chain is described in this entry. The data were taken from a study of blood T cells in healthy people across ages. V was shortened by 6 bases and J by 7 bases, with 12 bases between the two germline ends. The CDR3 extends over 12 amino acids. The use of a sample-barcoded 5' primer and a J-beta primer mix characterized a second PCR of about 7 to 12 cycles. TCRdb redid the calling of the 5' RACE reads with MiXCR, one entry per CDR3 protein. The repertoire holds 700,000 to 950,000 distinct CDR3 sequences, with roughly 45% as singletons. The chain links TRBV12-3 or TRBV12-4 to TRBJ1-2; D unresolved. The sequence derives from an older woman in good health. The sequenced material came from blood. The CDR3 reads CASRLRAGGYTF. The CDR3 coding sequence is TGTGCCAGCAGGTTGAGGGCTGGTGGCTACACCTTC.